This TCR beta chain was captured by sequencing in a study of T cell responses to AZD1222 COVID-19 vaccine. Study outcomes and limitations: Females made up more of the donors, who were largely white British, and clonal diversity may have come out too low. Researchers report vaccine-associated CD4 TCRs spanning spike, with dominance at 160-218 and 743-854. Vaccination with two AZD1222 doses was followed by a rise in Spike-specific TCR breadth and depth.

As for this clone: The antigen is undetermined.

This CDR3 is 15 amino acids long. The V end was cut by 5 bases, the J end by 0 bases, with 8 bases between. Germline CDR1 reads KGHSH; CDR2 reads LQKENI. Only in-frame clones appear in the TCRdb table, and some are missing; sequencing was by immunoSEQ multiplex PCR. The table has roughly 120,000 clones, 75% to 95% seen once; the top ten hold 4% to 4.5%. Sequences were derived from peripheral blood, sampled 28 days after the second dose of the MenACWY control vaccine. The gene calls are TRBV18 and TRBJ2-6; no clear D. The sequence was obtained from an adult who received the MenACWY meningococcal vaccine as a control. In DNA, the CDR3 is TGTGCCAGCTCAGCCAAAGCCTCTGGGGCCAACGTCCTGACTTTC. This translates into CASSAKASGANVLTF.